The 28 T cell receptor beta chains below come from one sample, sequenced in a study of blood T cells in healthy people across ages. A second 7 to 11 cycle PCR used barcoded and J-beta primers. A single record per CDR3 protein comes from TCRdb applying MiXCR to the 5' RACE reads. This table holds roughly 1,800,000 distinct CDR3 sequences, around half found once. Source material: blood. These TCRs come from a middle-aged woman in good health.

The chain carries TRBV6-2 or TRBV6-3 and TRBJ2-1; TRBD1 matches at 7 bases. The CDR3 totals 15 residues. Germline V gene data show CDR1 as MNHEY and CDR2 as SVGEGT. The V segment lost 6 bases and the J segment 1 base; nucleotides outside the gene matches: 6. The CDR3 region has the DNA TGTGCCAGCAGCATACAGGGGCTTTCCTACAATGAGCAGTTCTTC. Its translation is CASSIQGLSYNEQFF.

In its sample, this clonotype was seen a few times. This rearrangement joins TRBV20-1 to TRBJ2-1; no definite D call. V was pared by 6 bases and J by 3 bases, with 12 bases between. This CDR3 spans 13 amino acids. Germline loops: CDR1 DFQATT, CDR2 SNEGSKA (reference sequence). CDR3 protein: CSAPVADYNEQFF. CDR3 coding DNA: TGCAGTGCGCCCGTTGCTGACTACAATGAGCAGTTCTTC.

V usage is TRBV20-1 and J usage is TRBJ1-4, with 8 bases fitting TRBD1. J gave up 3 bases and V 3 bases, and 6 bases lay outside the gene matches. Germline-derived CDR1 and CDR2 are DFQATT and SNEGSKA (reference sequence). This CDR3 region has 15 residues. The CDR3 DNA sequence: TGCAGTGCTAGCGGGGCGGACAGGGCTAATGAAAAACTGTTTTTT. This encodes CSASGADRANEKLFF.

The chain recombines TRBV7-8 with TRBJ1-6, with D possibly being TRBD1 (6 bases). V dropped 5 bases and J dropped 0 bases, with 11 bases sitting between them. The CDR3 totals 16 residues. Germline V gene lookup returns CDR1 SGHVS and CDR2 FQNEAQ. DNA for the CDR3: TGTGCCAGCAGCGGACAGCCCTTCTCCTATAATTCACCCCTCCACTTT. Protein sequence: CASSGQPFSYNSPLHF.

This chain joins TRBV29-1 and TRBJ2-3, with 8 bases fitting TRBD1. J was trimmed by 1 base and V by 6 bases; bases with no gene match: 6. The germline CDR1 and CDR2 sequences are SQVTM and ANQGSEA. The CDR3 covers 14 residues. The DNA for the CDR3 is TGCAGCGTGGCAGGGGGCTATGGCACAGATACGCAGTATTTT. This translates into CSVAGGYGTDTQYF.

J is TRBJ2-1 and V is TRBV5-1, with a possible D match to TRBD2 (5 bases). This CDR3 has 14 amino acids. The germline V and J ends were trimmed by 5 bases and 9 bases, with 18 bases remaining between them. Germline CDR1 SGHRS, CDR2 YFSETQ. The CDR3 bases are TGCGCCAGCAGTGCTCGCCCAGCGGTGGGTGAGCAGTTCTTC. Encoded protein: CASSARPAVGEQFF.

This rearrangement joins TRBV14 to TRBJ1-1, with a tentative D call TRBD1 (5 bases). V was pared by 0 bases and J by 9 bases, with 11 bases between. The CDR3 consists of 13 residues. The germline CDR1 and CDR2 sequences are SGHDN and FVKESK. The CDR3 protein is CASSQDPTGQAFF. The CDR3 bases are TGTGCCAGCAGCCAAGATCCCACAGGCCAAGCTTTCTTT.

The chain has TRBV18 and TRBJ2-4, with 8 bases fitting TRBD2. The J call may not be correct, given that the DNA end is closer to TRBJ2-7. This CDR3 is 17 amino acids long. CDR1 is KGHSH, CDR2 LQKENI, per germline. In nucleotides, the CDR3 is TGTGCCAGCTCACCACTCCCTAGCGGGTCTAGCTCCTACGAGCAGTACTTC. Encoded protein: CASSPLPSGSSSYEQYF.

This rearrangement joins TRBV28 to TRBJ1-4, with D uncertain. Germline loops: CDR1 MDHEN, CDR2 SYDVKM. This CDR3 has 13 residues. The V gene lost 5 bases and the J gene lost 7 bases, with 11 bases spanning the gap. In DNA, the CDR3 is TGTGCCAGCAGTCCCGGACCGGGTGAAAAACTGTTTTTT. Translating it yields CASSPGPGEKLFF.

The genes are TRBV27 and TRBJ2-7, with no clear D. The length of the CDR3 is 14 residues. Trimming cost V 2 bases and J 7 bases, with 15 bases left between them. Germline CDR1 MNHEY, CDR2 SMNVEV (reference sequence). The CDR3 loop is CASSLQSVPMEQYF. In DNA, the CDR3 is TGTGCCAGCAGTTTACAGAGCGTCCCCATGGAGCAGTACTTC.

The gene calls are TRBV7-2 and TRBJ2-5, with TRBD2 matching over 11 bases. There are 17 residues in the CDR3. V was pared by 0 bases and J by 11 bases, with 14 bases of the junction left unmatched. Germline assignment: CDR1 SGHTA and CDR2 FQGNSA. The CDR3 sequence is CASSLASTSGAYNEQYF. In DNA form, the CDR3 reads TGTGCCAGCAGCTTAGCTTCGACTAGCGGGGCGTACAATGAGCAGTACTTC. Filled out from reference TRBV7-2 and TRBJ2-5, the complete variable domain reads GAGVSQSPSNKVTEKGKDVELRCDPISGHTALYWYRQSLGQGLEFLIYFQGNSAPDKSGLPSDRFSAERTGGSVSTLTIQRTQQEDSAVYLCASSLASTSGAYNEQYFGPGTRLLVL.

This clonotype was seen more than once but under ten times. The chain recombines TRBV6-6 with TRBJ1-2; 8 bases agree with TRBD1. V trimming: 5 bases; J trimming: 0 bases; junction bases outside the gene matches: 5. Germline V gene sequence: CDR1 MNHNY, CDR2 SVGAGI (reference sequence). The length of the CDR3 is 15 residues. CDR3 amino acids: CASSHRDRSNYGYTF. CDR3 bases: TGTGCCAGCAGTCACCGGGACAGGTCTAACTATGGCTACACCTTC.

This chain connects TRBV12-3 or TRBV12-4 to TRBJ1-2, with TRBD1 identical over 9 bases. Unmatched junction bases numbered 9, after V lost 5 bases and J lost 2 bases. This CDR3 has 16 residues. As DNA, the CDR3 is TGTGCCAGCAGTCCCCCCCTCGGGACAGGGAACTATGGCTACACCTTC. The encoded protein is CASSPPLGTGNYGYTF.

To note about this clonotype: This may be a read error, as it is one base from a much larger clone. This chain connects TRBV29-1 to TRBJ2-5, with D uncertain. CDR1 SQVTM and CDR2 ANQGSEA come from the germline V gene. The CDR3 extends over 12 amino acids. The V end lost 5 bases, the J end lost 7 bases, and 14 bases lay between the germline ends. The CDR3 DNA sequence: TGCAGCGTTAAATGGGGTCCAGGGACCCAGTACTTC. It specifies CSVKWGPGTQYF.

V usage is TRBV6-2 or TRBV6-3 and J usage is TRBJ2-2; D is possibly TRBD1 or TRBD2 (5 bases each). Deletions cut 5 bases from V and 7 bases from J, with 14 bases between. CDR3 length: 14 residues. Germline-derived CDR1 and CDR2 are MNHEY and SVGEGT. The CDR3 region is CASSNAGSHGELFF. CDR3 DNA sequence: TGTGCCAGCAGTAACGCAGGGAGTCACGGGGAGCTGTTTTTT.

The CDR3 DNA sequence: TGCGCCAGCAGCTTGAGCTGGACAGGGGACTATGGCTACACCTTC. The encoded protein is CASSLSWTGDYGYTF. The V call is TRBV5-1, the J call TRBJ1-2, with 9 positions matching TRBD1. The CDR3 consists of 15 residues. The germline V gene has CDR1 SGHRS and CDR2 YFSETQ. V shed 1 base and J 3 bases; nucleotides not matched to a gene: 4.

This chain uses TRBV4-3 with TRBJ2-1, with a weak D call TRBD2 (6 bases). There are 17 residues in the CDR3. Germline lookup yields CDR1 LGHNA and CDR2 YSLEER. V dropped 0 bases and J dropped 4 bases, with 16 bases sitting between them. CDR3 DNA sequence: TGCGCCAGCAGCCAAGATGGCGGGGAGTTCGGGTACAATGAGCAGTTCTTC. Translated: CASSQDGGEFGYNEQFF.

This chain links TRBV10-3 with TRBJ2-1; D might be TRBD2 (7 bases). V was clipped by 0 bases and J by 9 bases, with 24 bases between them. The V gene's germline CDR1 is ENHRY and CDR2 SYGVKD. This CDR3 has 18 residues. CDR3 bases: TGTGCCATCAGTGAGTCGAAGTTGGGACCGGGGGGCTGGAGTGAGCAGTTCTTC. Its translation: CAISESKLGPGGWSEQFF.

This clonotype has only a few counts. V and J are TRBV3-1 and TRBJ2-3, with D unresolved. Germline CDR1 is LGHDT and CDR2 is YNNKEL (reference sequence). This CDR3 has 15 amino acids. Trimming took off 5 bases at V and 6 bases at J, with 18 bases between the two ends. This CDR3 reads CASSSRPVRVDTQYF. The CDR3 coding sequence is TGTGCCAGCAGCTCTCGACCCGTTCGGGTTGATACGCAGTATTTT.

This clonotype was observed a few times. The chain couples TRBV7-2 to TRBJ2-7; 7 nucleotides align to TRBD2. This CDR3 is 15 amino acids long. Germline lookup yields CDR1 SGHTA and CDR2 FQGNSA. V shed 5 bases, J shed 2 bases, and the junction held 9 bases outside the gene matches. CDR3 bases: TGTGCCAGCAGCCCCGGGGCTAGCGGTACCTACGAGCAGTACTTC. Its protein product is CASSPGASGTYEQYF. Drawing the rest from reference TRBV7-2 and TRBJ2-7, the complete variable domain is GAGVSQSPSNKVTEKGKDVELRCDPISGHTALYWYRQSLGQGLEFLIYFQGNSAPDKSGLPSDRFSAERTGGSVSTLTIQRTQQEDSAVYLCASSPGASGTYEQYFGPGTRLTVT.

A few counts support this clonotype. This chain uses TRBV15 with TRBJ2-5; TRBD2 agrees at 11 bases. Germline CDR1 is LNHNV and CDR2 is YYDKDF (reference sequence). There are 15 residues in the CDR3. The junction had 2 bases not matched to a gene; V was cut back by 4 bases and J by 1 base. The CDR3, as DNA: TGTGCCACCAGCATAGCGGGGGGGTTCCAAGAGACCCAGTACTTC. It yields the protein CATSIAGGFQETQYF.

The chain combines TRBV5-5 with TRBJ2-7; perhaps TRBD2 as D (6 bases). Deletions cut 0 bases from V and 7 bases from J, with 17 bases between. Germline loops: CDR1 SGHKS, CDR2 YYEKEE (reference sequence). CDR3 length: 15 amino acids. As DNA, the CDR3 is TGTGCCAGCAGCTTGGTATGGCGGGGTGGGGGTGAGCAGTACTTC. Translated, it gives CASSLVWRGGGEQYF. The whole variable domain, remainder taken from reference TRBV5-5 and TRBJ2-7, is DAGVTQSPTHLIKTRGQQVTLRCSPISGHKSVSWYQQVLGQGPQFIFQYYEKEERGRGNFPDRFSARQFPNYSSELNVNALLLGDSALYLCASSLVWRGGGEQYFGPGTRLTVT.

This clonotype has only a few counts. The chain uses TRBV12-3 or TRBV12-4 and TRBJ2-5; TRBD1 matches 7 bases. V trimming: 6 bases; J trimming: 4 bases; junction bases outside the gene matches: 11. CDR3 length equals 15 residues. CDR3 sequence (DNA): TGTGCCAGCAGCCGGAGACAGGGCTGGGGAGAGACCCAGTACTTC. It codes for CASSRRQGWGETQYF.

V and J are TRBV7-9 and TRBJ1-2; 8 nucleotides align to TRBD1. V trimming: 0 bases; J trimming: 0 bases; junction bases outside the gene matches: 6. CDR1 and CDR2 from the germline V gene are SEHNR and FQNEAQ (reference sequence). CDR3 size: 17 residues. Written as DNA, the CDR3 is TGTGCCAGCAGCTTAGCGGGGGGGACAGGAGCTAACTATGGCTACACCTTC. Its translation: CASSLAGGTGANYGYTF. Full variable domain (outside the CDR3, taken from reference TRBV7-9 and TRBJ1-2): DTGVSQNPRHKITKRGQNVTFRCDPISEHNRLYWYRQTLGQGPEFLTYFQNEAQLEKSRLLSDRFSAERPKGSFSTLEIQRTEQGDSAMYLCASSLAGGTGANYGYTFGSGTRLTVV.

V gene TRBV2 combines with J gene TRBJ2-3; perhaps TRBD2 as D (6 bases). V was trimmed by 8 bases and J by 2 bases, leaving 20 bases between them. Germline V gives CDR1 SNHLY, CDR2 FYNNEI. This CDR3 has 16 amino acids. Here the CDR3 DNA reads TGTGCCAGCTGTTTCGGGCTAGCGAGAACCACAGATACGCAGTATTTT. It is translated as CASCFGLARTTDTQYF.

The genes are TRBV12-3 or TRBV12-4 and TRBJ2-1; no reliable D call. The CDR3 has 16 amino acids. V lost 3 bases and J lost 7, with 19 bases in between. Here the CDR3 reads CASSFKLNSSGNEQFF. The CDR3 DNA reads TGTGCCAGCAGTTTCAAGCTTAATTCGTCAGGAAATGAGCAGTTCTTC.

The chain is built from TRBV7-8 and TRBJ2-7, with a weak D call TRBD1 (6 bases). Trimming removed 3 bases from V and 6 bases from J, with 12 bases in between. Germline CDR1 is SGHVS and CDR2 is FQNEAQ. CDR3 length equals 13 residues. The CDR3 DNA sequence: TGTGCCAGCAGCTTCGGGACAACAGGCGAGCAGTACTTC. Amino acids: CASSFGTTGEQYF.

This clonotype was picked up one time. This chain connects TRBV6-5 to TRBJ1-2, with D unresolved. This CDR3 spans 11 amino acids. Germline CDR1 reads MNHEY; CDR2 reads SVGAGI. The CDR3 sequence is CLVSVNYGYTF. CDR3 nucleotides: TGTCTCGTTTCTGTTAACTATGGCTACACCTTC.